This T cell receptor beta chain was obtained from a study of CD8 T cells in Susac syndrome. Random hexamers were used to reverse transcribe an amount of about 0.5 to 1 ug RNA. One entry per CDR3 protein, called by TCRdb with MiXCR from the immunoSEQ multiplex PCR reads. Of 90,000 to 150,000 distinct CDR3 sequences listed, more than 85% are singletons. This clonotype was obtained from a human donor with multiple sclerosis. Sequencing was done on a sample of CD4+ T cells from PBMCs.

The CDR3 loop is CASMPGDYTGELFF. The CDR3 nucleotides are TGCGCCAGCATGCCCGGAGACTACACCGGGGAGCTGTTTTTT. This chain joins TRBV5-1 and TRBJ2-2; unclear D gene. The V end lost 6 bases, the J end lost 3 bases, and 12 bases lay between the germline ends. The CDR3 length is 14 residues. The V gene's germline CDR1 is SGHRS and CDR2 YFSETQ.